The 17 T cell receptor beta chains given below trace back to one sample, sequenced in a study of T cell responses to AZD1222 COVID-19 vaccine. TCRdb's table, derived via immunoSEQ multiplex PCR, lists solely in-frame clones and lacks some. The table lists some 150,000 clones, around 86% of them singletons. Sequences were derived from peripheral blood, sampled on day 0 of MenACWY control vaccination. The receptors come from an adult in good health.

The rearrangement links TRBV11-2 to TRBJ1-1; a weak D match, TRBD1 (6 bases). The CDR3 is 16 amino acids. The V end was cut by 6 bases, the J end by 0 bases, with 17 bases between. Germline V CDR1 and CDR2: SGHAT, FQNNGV. CDR3 sequence: CASSSGTPALNTEAFF. The CDR3 region has the DNA TGTGCCAGCAGTTCCGGGACACCTGCCCTGAACACTGAAGCTTTCTTT.

This sequence joins TRBV6-6 and TRBJ1-5; D is possibly TRBD1 (5 bases). CDR3 length: 15 residues. Trimming shortened V by 0 bases and J by 4 bases, and 10 bases separated the two germline ends. Germline-derived CDR1 and CDR2 are MNHNY and SVGAGI (reference sequence). The CDR3 nucleotides are TGTGCCAGCAGTTACTCGGAGGGGCCGAATCAGCCCCAGCATTTT. Translated, it gives CASSYSEGPNQPQHF.

In the case of this clone: This same CDR3 is encoded by further DNA sequences in the sample. J is TRBJ1-2 and V is TRBV10-3; D call uncertain. The germline gives CDR1 ENHRY, CDR2 SYGVKD. The V end was cut by 4 bases, the J end by 2 bases, with 5 bases between. CDR3 length equals 12 residues. CDR3 DNA: TGTGCCATCAGTGCCGGAAACTATGGCTACACCTTC. Translated, it gives CAISAGNYGYTF.

V is TRBV5-6 and J is TRBJ2-1; weak D call: TRBD2 (6 bases). With 6 bases removed from V and 7 bases from J, the gap between germline ends came to 17 bases. The germline V gene has CDR1 SGHDT and CDR2 YYEEEE. This CDR3 has 14 amino acids. The CDR3 reads CASTSVRGSNEQFF. The CDR3 nucleotides are TGTGCCAGCACCTCGGTGCGGGGAAGTAATGAGCAGTTCTTC.

The chain couples TRBV6-6 to TRBJ1-5; perhaps TRBD1 as D (6 bases). Between the trimmed V and J ends, which lost 5 bases and 0 bases, there was a span of 26 bases. The CDR3 runs to 20 residues. Germline V lookup: CDR1 MNHNY, CDR2 SVGAGI (reference sequence). CDR3 loop: CASSHAKRWTVGGSNQPQHF. CDR3 in DNA: TGTGCCAGCAGTCACGCGAAGAGATGGACAGTTGGTGGTAGCAATCAGCCCCAGCATTTT.

A few counts support this clone. The chain carries TRBV5-1 and TRBJ2-1, with 11 bases aligning to TRBD1. The V gene end was trimmed by 3 bases and the J gene end by 9 bases; junction bases not matched to a gene: 8. Per the germline V gene, CDR1 is SGHRS and CDR2 is YFSETQ. CDR3 length equals 15 residues. DNA for the CDR3: TGCGCCAGCAGCTCGACAGGACAGGGGGCCTTTGAGCAGTTCTTC. This codes for CASSSTGQGAFEQFF.

This chain uses TRBV10-3 with TRBJ2-7; TRBD1 might be the D (7 bases). Germline CDR1 ENHRY, CDR2 SYGVKD. V dropped 10 bases and J dropped 5 bases, with 21 bases sitting between them. The CDR3 totals 14 residues. CDR3 loop: CATSPQGGLHEQYF. The CDR3, as DNA: TGTGCCACCTCTCCCCAGGGGGGACTCCACGAGCAGTACTTC.

This sequence joins TRBV28 and TRBJ1-4; D unresolved. The CDR3 has 14 residues. V lost 9 bases to trimming and J lost 0 bases, with 11 bases between them. Germline values: CDR1 MDHEN, CDR2 SYDVKM. This chain's CDR3 is CASKIHATNEKLFF. DNA of the CDR3: TGTGCCAGTAAAATTCATGCAACTAATGAAAAACTGTTTTTT.

This clone came up once. The chain employs TRBV27 and TRBJ1-6; tentative D call: TRBD1 (5 bases). Per germline, CDR1 MNHEY and CDR2 SMNVEV (reference sequence). The CDR3 has 15 amino acids. Trimming removed 2 bases at V and 7 bases at J, with 12 bases between. CDR3 nucleotide sequence: TGTGCCAGCAGTTTAAAAGGGGAGGGAAATTCACCCCTCCACTTT. This gives the protein CASSLKGEGNSPLHF.

The gene calls are TRBV5-8 and TRBJ2-3; possible D gene TRBD1, 6 bases. The germline V gene encodes CDR1 SGHTS and CDR2 YDEGEE. The CDR3 totals 15 residues. Trimming removed 1 base at V and 7 bases at J, with 16 bases between. The CDR3 DNA sequence: TGTGCCAGCAGCTTGAAGGACAGCCCCCTTAATACGCAGTATTTT. It translates to CASSLKDSPLNTQYF.

This sequence joins TRBV10-1 and TRBJ1-1; tentative D call: TRBD1 (5 bases). The germline V and J ends were trimmed by 0 bases and 4 bases, with 6 bases remaining between them. Germline CDR1 reads WNHNN; CDR2 reads SYGVQD (reference sequence). The CDR3 sequence is 13 residues long. This chain's CDR3 is CASSESQGTEAFF. In DNA, the CDR3 is TGCGCCAGCAGTGAGTCGCAGGGCACTGAAGCTTTCTTT.

The chain joins TRBV2 to TRBJ1-1; D is undetermined. Trimming removed 7 bases from V and 1 base from J, with 16 bases in between. Germline lookup yields CDR1 SNHLY and CDR2 FYNNEI. This CDR3 is 15 amino acids long. CDR3 in amino acids: CASKSGNRPNTEAFF. CDR3 nucleotide sequence: TGTGCCAGCAAGTCGGGGAACCGGCCGAACACTGAAGCTTTCTTT.

This chain links TRBV27 with TRBJ1-2; TRBD1 agrees at 12 bases. This CDR3 has 13 amino acids. With 8 bases clipped from V and 10 bases from J, the junction kept 8 bases outside the gene matches. In germline, CDR1 is MNHEY, CDR2 SMNVEV (reference sequence). The CDR3: CASGGTGGIDYTF. The CDR3 DNA sequence: TGTGCCAGCGGGGGGACAGGGGGCATTGACTACACCTTC.

V gene TRBV5-1 combines with J gene TRBJ1-3, with a tentative D call TRBD1 (6 bases). This CDR3 has 14 amino acids. Trimming left V 4 bases short and J 4 bases short, with 12 bases between. Germline-derived CDR1 and CDR2 are SGHRS and YFSETQ. The CDR3 DNA follows: TGCGCCAGCAGCACACAGGGAGGAGGAAACACCATATATTTT. This encodes CASSTQGGGNTIYF.

V usage is TRBV5-1 and J usage is TRBJ2-7; D remains unclear. Trimming removed 7 bases from V and 1 base from J, with 15 bases in between. Germline loops: CDR1 SGHRS, CDR2 YFSETQ. The length of the CDR3 is 14 residues. CDR3 amino acids: CASGPPGRSYEQYF. CDR3 DNA sequence: TGCGCCAGCGGCCCCCCGGGCAGATCCTACGAGCAGTACTTC.

The CDR3 sequence is CASSFGTGDQPQHF. The CDR3 DNA reads TGTGCCAGCAGCTTCGGGACAGGGGATCAGCCCCAGCATTTT. J is TRBJ1-5 and V is TRBV5-6; 10 nucleotides agree with TRBD1. Germline V gene lookup returns CDR1 SGHDT and CDR2 YYEEEE. The J segment lost 5 bases and the V segment lost 2 bases, leaving 1 base of the junction unmatched. This CDR3 comprises 14 residues.

This chain links TRBV20-1 with TRBJ1-1, with D unresolved. Trimming took off 6 bases at V and 6 bases at J, with 11 bases between the two ends. Germline assignment: CDR1 DFQATT and CDR2 SNEGSKA (reference sequence). CDR3 length: 11 residues. CDR3 sequence: CSALRVAEAFF. In DNA form, the CDR3 reads TGCAGTGCCCTTAGGGTGGCTGAAGCTTTCTTT.